The rows below give T cell receptor beta chains drawn from one sample of a study of T-cell memory formation after mild COVID-19. TCRdb reanalysed the 5' RACE reads using MiXCR and keeps one entry per CDR3 protein. The profile shows roughly 250,000 distinct CDR3 sequences, around 15% of them singletons. The sample was PBMCs or a T cell subset sorted from them (not recorded which). The receptors here all came from a man in his late teens or twenties who had mild COVID-19 (a few samples of this study predate the infection). Cell type and time point are not known. Each CDR3 is given with its conserved first and last residue. Fields, in order: D gene, clone size, V gene, J gene, CDR3 protein, CDR3 DNA. The D gene is left open where the match is weak. Clone size appears in some rows only: once, few, many, or a class for an expanded clone.

TRBD1	few	TRBV7-9	TRBJ2-3	CASSLGDRETTDTQYF	TGTGCCAGCAGCTTAGGGGACAGGGAGACCACAGATACGCAGTATTTT
.	few	TRBV7-6	TRBJ2-1	CASSQYLSSYNEQFF	TGTGCCAGCAGCCAATACCTTAGCTCCTACAATGAGCAGTTCTTC
.	.	TRBV5-1	TRBJ1-3	CASSLLGRGSSGNTIYF	TGCGCCAGCAGCTTACTTGGACGGGGAAGCTCTGGAAACACCATATATTTT
.	.	TRBV7-8	TRBJ2-1	CASSPHLQANEQFF	TGTGCCAGCAGCCCCCACCTCCAGGCCAATGAGCAGTTCTTC
.	few	TRBV14	TRBJ2-7	CASSQGWRAYEQYF	TGTGCCAGCAGCCAAGGTTGGAGAGCCTACGAGCAGTACTTC
.	many	TRBV2	TRBJ2-3	CASSVADTQYF	TGTGCCAGCAGTGTTGCGGATACGCAGTATTTT
.	many	TRBV11-1	TRBJ2-1	CASSPNRDYNEQFF	TGTGCCAGCAGCCCAAACAGGGACTACAATGAGCAGTTCTTC
.	.	TRBV7-8	TRBJ2-7	CASSVINSYEQYF	TGTGCCAGCAGCGTCATCAACAGCTACGAGCAGTACTTC
TRBD2	few	TRBV28	TRBJ2-3	CASSLGGVSTDTQYF	TGTGCCAGCAGTTTGGGGGGGGTTAGCACAGATACGCAGTATTTT
.	.	TRBV6-1	TRBJ2-7	CASSEKGPSQYF	TGTGCCAGCAGTGAAAAGGGACCGTCGCAGTACTTC
TRBD2	.	TRBV5-1	TRBJ2-2	CASGGLAGPPGELFF	TGCGCCAGCGGAGGACTAGCGGGGCCCCCCGGGGAGCTGTTTTTT
.	few	TRBV11-2	TRBJ1-6	CASSFAGLGGSPLHF	TGTGCCAGCAGCTTCGCGGGACTCGGCGGCTCACCCCTCCACTTT
.	few	TRBV7-8	TRBJ1-2	CASSFDNGGGGYTF	TGTGCCAGCAGCTTCGACAACGGGGGCGGCGGCTACACCTTC
.	.	TRBV5-1	TRBJ2-7	CASSPGAPMGEQYF	TGCGCCAGCAGCCCGGGGGCCCCAATGGGGGAGCAGTACTTC
.	many	TRBV6-2/TRBV6-3	TRBJ2-3	CASSSRVHTQYF	TGTGCCAGCAGTTCGAGGGTCCATACGCAGTATTTT
TRBD1	.	TRBV6-2/TRBV6-3	TRBJ1-4	CASSQGQKLFF	TGTGCCAGCAGTCAGGGACAGAAACTGTTTTTT
.	few	TRBV12-3/TRBV12-4	TRBJ2-2	CASSSRDRYTGELFF	TGTGCCAGCAGTTCAAGGGACCGATACACCGGGGAGCTGTTTTTT
TRBD1	many	TRBV5-1	TRBJ1-1	CASSSTPGQGNTEAFF	TGCGCCAGCAGCTCGACCCCGGGACAGGGGAACACTGAAGCTTTCTTT
.	.	TRBV7-2	TRBJ2-1	CASSFGARYTEQFF	TGTGCCAGCAGCTTTGGGGCTCGGTATACTGAGCAGTTCTTC
TRBD1	.	TRBV7-8	TRBJ2-5	CASSPTWGQVSLEVF	TGTGCCAGCAGCCCGACGTGGGGACAGGTGTCCCTCGAAGTCTTC
TRBD1	many	TRBV12-3/TRBV12-4	TRBJ2-1	CASSSDRVAVNEQFF	TGTGCCAGCAGTTCAGACAGGGTCGCTGTCAATGAGCAGTTCTTC
TRBD1	.	TRBV9	TRBJ2-3	CASSADRVYGTDTQYF	TGTGCCAGCAGCGCCGACAGGGTCTATGGCACAGATACGCAGTATTTT
TRBD1	many	TRBV5-1	TRBJ2-7	CASSLWDRGTYEQYF	TGCGCCAGCAGCCTATGGGACAGGGGAACCTACGAGCAGTACTTC
.	.	TRBV2	TRBJ1-2	CASSEASATNYGYTF	TGTGCCAGCAGTGAAGCGTCGGCAACTAACTATGGCTACACCTTC
TRBD2	few	TRBV5-4	TRBJ2-5	CASSTAGGPETQYF	TGTGCCAGCAGCACAGCGGGGGGGCCAGAGACCCAGTACTTC
.	.	TRBV7-2	TRBJ2-6	CASSSHSGANVLTF	TGTGCCAGCAGCTCTCACTCTGGGGCCAACGTCCTGACTTTC